These T cell receptor beta chains were read from a single sample in a study of blood T cell repertoires in COVID-19. Some clones are missing from TCRdb's copy, which holds only in-frame ones; the method was immunoSEQ multiplex PCR. The table lists some 130,000 clones, 86% of them singletons. The specimen was PBMCs or T cells enriched from blood (not recorded which). The origin of the receptors is a man in his forties or fifties who had recovered from COVID-19. The CDR3 runs from the conserved cysteine through the conserved F or W. A D gene is named only where the DNA matches it firmly. Where a row states a size, it is once, few, many or the class of an expanded clone; other rows omit it.

v_call,clone_size,d_call,j_call,cdr3_aa,cdr3_nt
TRBV11-2,NA,TRBD2,TRBJ2-1,CASSLAGLVYNEQFF,TGTGCCAGCAGCTTAGCGGGACTAGTCTACAATGAGCAGTTCTTC
TRBV5-5,once,TRBD2,TRBJ2-7,CASSLGLAGTYEQYF,TGTGCCAGCAGCTTGGGTCTAGCGGGAACCTACGAGCAGTACTTC
TRBV7-9,once,NA,TRBJ1-1,CASRNTGWGTEAFF,TGTGCCAGCAGGAACACAGGGTGGGGCACTGAAGCTTTCTTT
TRBV5-1,NA,NA,TRBJ2-5,CASSFGGYQETQYF,TGCGCCAGCAGCTTTGGCGGGTACCAAGAGACCCAGTACTTC
TRBV24-1,NA,TRBD1,TRBJ1-2,CATSDATGGGYGYTF,TGTGCCACCAGTGACGCGACAGGGGGCGGCTATGGCTACACCTTC
TRBV19,NA,TRBD1,TRBJ1-5,CASSSGAGGAAQPQHF,TGTGCCAGTAGTTCCGGGGCAGGGGGCGCGGCTCAGCCCCAGCATTTT
TRBV13,NA,NA,TRBJ1-2,CASSRDLAYGYTF,TGTGCCAGCAGCCGCGATCTAGCCTATGGCTACACCTTC
TRBV5-1,NA,TRBD2,TRBJ2-7,CASSPSGPLVNEQYF,TGCGCCAGCAGCCCTAGCGGTCCGCTAGTGAACGAGCAGTACTTC
TRBV6-2/TRBV6-3,once,TRBD1,TRBJ2-7,CASSRGTGYSYEQYF,TGTGCCAGCAGCCGAGGGACAGGGTACTCCTACGAGCAGTACTTC
TRBV11-3,NA,NA,TRBJ2-1,CASSSPKTQTRGRENEQFF,TGTGCCAGCAGCTCCCCGAAAACCCAAACTAGGGGGAGGGAGAATGAGCAGTTCTTC
TRBV19,NA,NA,TRBJ1-2,CASMFRGNYGYTF,TGTGCCAGTATGTTTCGCGGGAACTATGGCTACACCTTC
TRBV12-3/TRBV12-4,NA,TRBD1,TRBJ1-2,CASSVQGNYGYTF,TGTGCCAGCAGTGTACAGGGGAACTATGGCTACACCTTC
TRBV9,NA,NA,TRBJ2-5,CASSVAGAQETQYF,TGTGCCAGCAGCGTGGCGGGGGCCCAAGAGACCCAGTACTTC
TRBV5-1,few,TRBD1,TRBJ1-1,CASGTDPNTEAFF,TGCGCCAGCGGGACAGATCCGAACACTGAAGCTTTCTTT
TRBV7-2,NA,NA,TRBJ1-1,CAKKQGYVGDTEAFF,TGTGCCAAGAAACAGGGATACGTTGGAGACACTGAAGCTTTCTTT
TRBV28,once,NA,TRBJ1-2,CASSSSGGGTVGYTF,TGTGCCAGCAGCTCCAGTGGGGGGGGTACGGTCGGCTACACCTTC
TRBV7-9,NA,TRBD1,TRBJ1-1,CASSPDRGRGPEAFF,TGTGCCAGCAGCCCGGACAGGGGGCGGGGGCCTGAAGCTTTCTTT
TRBV27,once,NA,TRBJ2-5,CASSKWGPQETQYF,TGTGCCAGCAGCAAGTGGGGCCCTCAAGAGACCCAGTACTTC
TRBV7-2,NA,TRBD1,TRBJ1-4,CASSPSTGGEKLFF,TGTGCCAGCAGCCCTTCGACAGGGGGTGAAAAACTGTTTTTT
TRBV28,NA,NA,TRBJ2-4,CASSPTIGIQYF,TGTGCCAGCAGCCCTACGATCGGCATTCAGTACTTC
TRBV4-3,NA,NA,TRBJ1-2,CASSLGGDALGNYGYTF,TGCGCCAGCAGCCTAGGGGGGGACGCACTTGGAAACTATGGCTACACCTTC
TRBV11-3,once,NA,TRBJ2-3,CASSLGGLHRGDTQYF,TGTGCCAGCAGCTTAGGCGGGCTACACCGGGGGGATACGCAGTATTTT
TRBV19,NA,TRBD2,TRBJ2-1,CASSTTLAGAAYNEQFF,TGTGCCAGTAGTACGACGCTAGCGGGAGCCGCCTACAATGAGCAGTTCTTC
TRBV6-5,NA,NA,TRBJ1-2,CGSWGQYYGYTF,TGTGGATCCTGGGGGCAGTACTATGGCTACACCTTC
TRBV6-1,NA,TRBD1,TRBJ1-4,CASSERNRGFEKLFF,TGTGCCAGCAGTGAACGGAACAGGGGGTTTGAAAAACTGTTTTTT
TRBV2,NA,NA,TRBJ2-3,CASSDRDTLTDTQYF,TGTGCCAGCAGTGATCGGGACACACTCACAGATACGCAGTATTTT
TRBV5-4,NA,NA,TRBJ1-2,CASSWGLYGYTF,TGTGCCAGCAGCTGGGGGCTCTATGGCTACACCTTC
TRBV7-6,NA,TRBD2,TRBJ2-1,CASSLTKREGQAEQFF,TGTGCCAGCAGCTTAACCAAGCGGGAGGGCCAGGCTGAGCAGTTCTTC
TRBV19,NA,TRBD1,TRBJ1-3,CASKRTGPLSGNTIYF,TGTGCCAGCAAACGGACAGGGCCCCTCTCTGGAAACACCATATATTTT
TRBV7-9,once,NA,TRBJ1-1,CASRGNRLNTEAFF,TGTGCCAGCAGGGGCAACAGGCTGAACACTGAAGCTTTCTTT
TRBV11-3,NA,TRBD1,TRBJ1-5,CASSDPTGGEVNQPQHF,TGTGCCAGCAGCGATCCGACAGGGGGCGAAGTGAATCAGCCCCAGCATTTT
TRBV19,NA,TRBD2,TRBJ2-3,CASSIRAGGPLDTQYF,TGTGCCAGTAGTATTCGAGCGGGAGGGCCCTTAGATACGCAGTATTTT
TRBV24-1,NA,TRBD1,TRBJ1-2,CATRGQETGYTF,TGTGCCACCAGAGGACAGGAGACTGGCTACACCTTC
TRBV3-1/TRBV3-2,NA,TRBD2,TRBJ2-7,CASSQPGLAVYEQYF,TGTGCCAGCAGCCAACCGGGACTAGCGGTCTACGAGCAGTACTTC
TRBV10-3,NA,TRBD1,TRBJ1-1,CAISAIQGYYTEAFF,TGTGCCATCAGCGCTATACAGGGGTACTACACTGAAGCTTTCTTT
TRBV7-3,NA,TRBD1,TRBJ2-3,CASSRYGTGGGGDTQYF,TGTGCCAGCAGTCGTTATGGGACAGGGGGCGGTGGAGATACGCAGTATTTT
TRBV5-6,NA,NA,TRBJ2-1,CASSLDRGASYNEQFF,TGTGCCAGCAGCTTGGACCGGGGGGCCTCCTACAATGAGCAGTTCTTC
TRBV27,NA,TRBD2,TRBJ2-5,CASSPRGRARETQYF,TGTGCCAGCAGTCCCCGGGGGAGGGCCCGGGAGACCCAGTACTTC
TRBV7-2,few,NA,TRBJ1-1,CASSLDRVKEAFF,TGTGCCAGCAGCTTAGACCGGGTTAAAGAGGCTTTCTTT
TRBV20-1,NA,NA,TRBJ2-7,CSAWTLYEQYF,TGCAGTGCTTGGACTCTTTACGAGCAGTACTTC
TRBV19,NA,TRBD1,TRBJ2-1,CASSLDRGFNEQFF,TGTGCCAGTAGTTTGGACAGGGGGTTCAATGAGCAGTTCTTC
TRBV7-2,NA,NA,TRBJ1-4,CASSPAGWDEKLFF,TGTGCCAGCAGCCCCGCAGGTTGGGATGAAAAACTGTTTTTT
TRBV11-2,NA,TRBD1,TRBJ1-2,CASSSGQSYGYTF,TGTGCCAGCAGCTCGGGACAGAGCTATGGCTACACCTTC
TRBV6-6,NA,NA,TRBJ2-7,CASSPRWVPAGYSYEQYF,TGTGCCAGCAGTCCGAGATGGGTCCCGGCGGGTTACTCCTACGAGCAGTACTTC
TRBV7-3,NA,NA,TRBJ1-1,CASSFDLNTEAFF,TGTGCCAGCAGCTTCGACTTGAACACTGAAGCTTTCTTT
TRBV19,few,NA,TRBJ2-1,CASSTLEGAVNEQFF,TGTGCCAGTAGTACGCTAGAGGGAGCGGTCAATGAGCAGTTCTTC
TRBV30,once,TRBD1,TRBJ1-4,CAWSEVTGDPEKLFF,TGTGCCTGGAGTGAGGTGACAGGGGATCCCGAAAAACTGTTTTTT
TRBV18,NA,NA,TRBJ1-6,CASSPIGASYNSPLHF,TGTGCCAGCTCACCAATAGGAGCCTCCTATAATTCACCCCTCCACTTT
TRBV5-5,NA,NA,TRBJ1-1,CASSFRGGVNTEAFF,TGTGCCAGCAGCTTTAGAGGGGGGGTGAACACTGAAGCTTTCTTT
TRBV10-3,NA,TRBD2,TRBJ2-3,CAISDVGLAGGRADTQYF,TGTGCCATCAGTGATGTCGGACTAGCGGGAGGGAGGGCAGATACGCAGTATTTT
TRBV7-8,NA,NA,TRBJ1-4,CASSLGGAAEKLFF,TGTGCCAGCAGCTTAGGAGGTGCGGCTGAAAAACTGTTTTTT
TRBV6-5,NA,NA,TRBJ1-1,CASSYQGNTEAFF,TGTGCCAGCAGTTATCAGGGGAACACTGAAGCTTTCTTT
TRBV19,NA,NA,TRBJ2-5,CASSTRQLPQETQYF,TGTGCCAGTAGTACTCGACAGTTACCCCAAGAGACCCAGTACTTC